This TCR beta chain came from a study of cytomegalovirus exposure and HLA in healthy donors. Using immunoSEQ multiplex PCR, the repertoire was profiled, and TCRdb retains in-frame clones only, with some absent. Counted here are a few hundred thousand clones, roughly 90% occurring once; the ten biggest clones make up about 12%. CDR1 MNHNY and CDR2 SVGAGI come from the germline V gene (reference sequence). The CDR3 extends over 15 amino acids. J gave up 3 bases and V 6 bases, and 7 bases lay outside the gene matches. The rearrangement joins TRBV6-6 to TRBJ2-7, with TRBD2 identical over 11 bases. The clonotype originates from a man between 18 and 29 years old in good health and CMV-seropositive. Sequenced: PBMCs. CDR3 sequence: CASSLSGRAGYEQYF. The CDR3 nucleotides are TGTGCCAGCAGCCTTAGCGGGAGGGCGGGCTACGAGCAGTACTTC.